What follows is one TCR beta chain and its context. This entry is derived from a study of blood T cell repertoires in COVID-19. Study overall: Acute and convalescent COVID-19 specimens originated in the United States, Italy and Spain.

Original processing methods: Researchers report that nucleated cell counts were estimated from reference gene primer amplification. TCRdb's copy holds only in-frame clones and misses some; the assay was immunoSEQ multiplex PCR. That table supplies the V and J calls and clone size; D and trimming were determined from the DNA. This sample has 150,000 to 180,000 clones, with about 86% found just once. The sequence came from a woman aged 60-75 years with acute or convalescent COVID-19. The sequenced sample consisted of peripheral blood.

In nucleotides, the CDR3 is TGTGCCAGCTCACTCCAGGGATTCCGGGAGCTGTTTTTT. It codes for CASSLQGFRELFF. The chain uses TRBV18 and TRBJ2-2, with D perhaps TRBD1 (5 bases). The V end was cut by 4 bases, the J end by 9 bases, with 12 bases between. The length of the CDR3 is 13 residues. The germline V gene has CDR1 KGHSH and CDR2 LQKENI.